These 2 T cell receptor beta chains were all obtained from the same sample, sequenced in a study of T cells after yellow fever vaccination. From the 5' RACE reads, TCRdb called clonotypes with MiXCR, one entry per CDR3 protein. The data contain some 550,000 distinct CDR3 sequences, over 15% of them seen just once; the ten biggest clones take up roughly an eighth. The sequencing used PBMCs, collected 15 days after the yellow fever booster vaccination. The receptors here all came from a man under 40 who received the YFV17D yellow fever vaccine.

V gene TRBV20-1 combines with J gene TRBJ2-7, with a possible D match to TRBD1 (6 bases). The germline V and J ends were trimmed by 6 bases and 0 bases, with 12 bases remaining between them. The CDR3 is 13 residues long. CDR1 is DFQATT, CDR2 SNEGSKA, per germline (reference sequence). The CDR3 sequence is CSAPTGFSYEQYF. The CDR3 region has the DNA TGCAGTGCGCCGACAGGATTCTCCTACGAGCAGTACTTC.

Comments on this clonotype: This clone may be a read error of a much larger clone one base away. The genes are TRBV13 and TRBJ2-1; TRBD2 matches at 9 bases. With 11 bases clipped from V and 8 bases from J, the junction kept 13 bases outside the gene matches. CDR1 PRHDT and CDR2 FYEKMQ come from the germline V gene (reference sequence). This CDR3 spans 14 amino acids. The CDR3 spells CAFCSGRQWDEQFF. DNA of the CDR3: TGTGCCTTCTGTAGCGGGAGACAGTGGGATGAGCAGTTCTTC. The entire variable domain, with the rest obtained from reference TRBV13 and TRBJ2-1, is as follows: AAGVIQSPRHLIKEKRETATLKCYPIPRHDTVYWYQQGPGQDPQFLISFYEKMQSDKGSIPDRFSAQQFSDYHSELNMSSLELGDSALYFCAFCSGRQWDEQFFGPGTRLTVL.